This T cell receptor (beta chain) derives from a study of shared clonotypes between healthy human individuals. Whole-study findings and limits: With few donors, the genetic and exposure-history diversity represented was limited.

From germline, CDR1 is ENHRY and CDR2 SYGVKD. CDR3 length: 14 amino acids. Between the trimmed V and J ends, which lost 6 bases and 5 bases, there was a span of 16 bases. As for this clone: Its antigen is unknown.

Original data processing: ImmunoSEQ yielded junction-only sequences lacking quality scores, so filtering differed. The protocol was immunoSEQ multiplex PCR, while the TCRdb copy is restricted to in-frame clones and leaves out a portion. The V and J calls and clone size were taken over from that table, and D and trimming were inferred from the DNA. The table lists fewer than 650,000 clones, around 81% of them singletons. V usage is TRBV10-3 and J usage is TRBJ2-5, with a weak D call TRBD1 (8 bases). Source material: PBMCs. The sequence came from a woman between 40 and 50 years old in good health. Some clones in this sample may be carry-over from other donors' samples. CDR3 residues: CAIRADREGETQYF. CDR3 nucleotide sequence: TGTGCCATCAGGGCGGACAGGGAGGGGGAGACCCAGTACTTC.